The present entry profiles one T cell receptor beta chain with its context. The antigen is undetermined. This entry belongs to a study of T cells in Graves' hyperthyroidism and ophthalmopathy. Whole-study results and caveats: Before onset, ophthalmopathy was predicted by the model a median around 6 months earlier. Ophthalmopathy was separated from stable hyperthyroidism by a 13 V-J model. Blood also held most thyroid clonotypes expanded beyond 0.001.

Amplified TCR beta CDR3 regions came from RNA transcripts. When the TCR CDR3 underwent first-round RT-PCR, the HTBI primer set was used. TCRdb analysed the multiplex PCR reads with MiXCR anew, one entry per CDR3 protein. The sample has 450,000 to 500,000 distinct CDR3 sequences; approximately 23% are singletons. Germline loops: CDR1 MDHEN, CDR2 SYDVKM. V was trimmed by 8 bases and J by 14 bases, leaving 16 bases between them. CDR3 length: 12 amino acids. Sequenced input: blood. This clonotype was obtained from a woman between 65 and 79 years old with Graves' ophthalmopathy. The rearrangement uses TRBV28 and TRBJ1-6; D gene unclear. The CDR3 region is CASRTGQRSLHF. The CDR3 region has the DNA TGTGCCAGCCGCACGGGCCAGCGATCCCTCCACTTT.